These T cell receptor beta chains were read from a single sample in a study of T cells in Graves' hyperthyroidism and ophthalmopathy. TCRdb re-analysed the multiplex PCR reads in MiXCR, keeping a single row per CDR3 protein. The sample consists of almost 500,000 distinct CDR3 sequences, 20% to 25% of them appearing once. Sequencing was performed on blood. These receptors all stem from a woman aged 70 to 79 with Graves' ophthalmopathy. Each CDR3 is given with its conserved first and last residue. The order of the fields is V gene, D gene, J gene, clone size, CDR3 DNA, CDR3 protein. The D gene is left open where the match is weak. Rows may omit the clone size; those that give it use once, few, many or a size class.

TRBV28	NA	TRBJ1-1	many	TGTGCCAGCAGTACCCTTATGAACACTGAAGCTTTCTTT	CASSTLMNTEAFF
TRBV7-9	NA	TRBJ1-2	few	TGTGCCAGCAGTTCTCCCGGGGTGCCACTTGGGTATGGCTACACCTTC	CASSSPGVPLGYGYTF
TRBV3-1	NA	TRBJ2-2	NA	TGTGCCAGCAGCCAAGGGAGTGGCGCCCTAGCCGGGGAGCTGTTTTTT	CASSQGSGALAGELFF
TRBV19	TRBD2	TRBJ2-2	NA	TGTGCCAGTAGTAAGGGACTACCAGCGGGATTCACTGGGGAGCTGTTTTTT	CASSKGLPAGFTGELFF
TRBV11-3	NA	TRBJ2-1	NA	TGTGCCAGCAGCCCCCGTTCCAATTTCCATGAGCAGTTCTTC	CASSPRSNFHEQFF
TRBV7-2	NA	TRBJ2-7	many	TGTGCCAGCAGCTTGGGCAGGAGCTACGAGCAGTACTTC	CASSLGRSYEQYF
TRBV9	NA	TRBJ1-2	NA	TGTGCCAGCAGCCCTGTCGGACGGGTTTTATGGGGCTACACCTTC	CASSPVGRVLWGYTF
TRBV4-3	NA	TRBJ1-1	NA	TGCGCCAGCAGCTACAGCTTGAACACTGAAGCTTTCTTT	CASSYSLNTEAFF
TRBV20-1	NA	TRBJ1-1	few	TGCAGTGTAAGAAATTACGGTTACACTGAAGCTTTCTTT	CSVRNYGYTEAFF
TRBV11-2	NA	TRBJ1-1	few	TGTGCCAGCAGCTTACCAGGCGGCAGGGCTGGGCTGGAAGCTTTCTTT	CASSLPGGRAGLEAFF
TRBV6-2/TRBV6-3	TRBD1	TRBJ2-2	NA	TGTGCCAGCAGTTACGGTCAGGGGGACATCGCCGGGGAGCTGTTTTTT	CASSYGQGDIAGELFF
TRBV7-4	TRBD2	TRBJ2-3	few	TGTGCCAGCAGCTTACCCCTCCTAGAAGGCCTAGCGGGAGGAACAGATACGCAGTATTTT	CASSLPLLEGLAGGTDTQYF
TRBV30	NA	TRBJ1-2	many	TGTGCCTGGAGTTACACCGGGACAATAGACGGTTTCTACACCTTC	CAWSYTGTIDGFYTF
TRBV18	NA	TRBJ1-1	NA	TGTGCCAGCTCCGGGGGCTGGGAGGCTGAAGCTTTCTTT	CASSGGWEAEAFF
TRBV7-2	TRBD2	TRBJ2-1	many	TGTGCCAGCAGCGAGTATGGAAGACTAGCGGGAGCCAATGAGCAGTTCTTC	CASSEYGRLAGANEQFF
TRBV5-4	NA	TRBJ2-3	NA	TGTGCCAGCAGCCCCAAACCACAGGGAAACGCAGATACGCAGTATTTT	CASSPKPQGNADTQYF
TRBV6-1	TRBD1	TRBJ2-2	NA	TGTGCCAGCAGAAGACAGGGAGAAACCGGGGAGCTGTTTTTT	CASRRQGETGELFF
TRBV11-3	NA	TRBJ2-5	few	TGTGCCAGCAGCGAAGGGGGTCACCAAGAGACCCAGTACTTC	CASSEGGHQETQYF
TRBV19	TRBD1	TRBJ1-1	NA	TGTGCCAGTAGTATTGTACAGGGGACTGAAGCTTTCTTT	CASSIVQGTEAFF
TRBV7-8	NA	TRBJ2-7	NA	TGTGCCAGCAGCTTAGGTGGGGGGTCTACCATCTACGAGCAGTACTTC	CASSLGGGSTIYEQYF
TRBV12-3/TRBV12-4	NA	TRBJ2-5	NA	TGTGCCAGCAGTTCCGGTTGGACCCAGTACTTC	CASSSGWTQYF